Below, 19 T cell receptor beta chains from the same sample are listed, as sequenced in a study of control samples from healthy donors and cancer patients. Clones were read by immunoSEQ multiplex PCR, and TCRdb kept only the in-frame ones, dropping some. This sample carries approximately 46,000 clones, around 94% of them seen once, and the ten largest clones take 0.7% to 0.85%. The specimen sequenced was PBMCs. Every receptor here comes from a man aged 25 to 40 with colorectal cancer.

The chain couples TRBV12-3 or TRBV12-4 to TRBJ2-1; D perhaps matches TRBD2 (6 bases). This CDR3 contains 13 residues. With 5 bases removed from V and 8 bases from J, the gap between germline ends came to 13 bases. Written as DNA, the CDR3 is TGTGCCAGCAGTCTCCCCGGGGAGGATGAGCAGTTCTTC. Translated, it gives CASSLPGEDEQFF.

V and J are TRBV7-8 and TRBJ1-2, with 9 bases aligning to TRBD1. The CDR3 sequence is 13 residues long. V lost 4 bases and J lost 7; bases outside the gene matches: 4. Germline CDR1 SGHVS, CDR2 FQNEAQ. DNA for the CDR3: TGTGCCAGCAGCTACAGGGGGCTCGGTGGCTACACCTTC. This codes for CASSYRGLGGYTF.

This CDR3 is CASRPGTGKLYTF. The DNA for the CDR3 is TGTGCCAGCAGACCGGGGACAGGGAAACTCTACACCTTC. The rearrangement joins TRBV12-3 or TRBV12-4 to TRBJ1-2, with 9 bases lining up with TRBD1. This CDR3 region has 13 residues. J gave up 10 bases and V 6 bases, and 9 bases lay outside the gene matches.

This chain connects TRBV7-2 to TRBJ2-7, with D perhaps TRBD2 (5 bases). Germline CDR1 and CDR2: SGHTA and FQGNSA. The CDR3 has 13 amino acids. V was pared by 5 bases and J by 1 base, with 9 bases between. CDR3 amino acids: CTSSPGISYEQYF. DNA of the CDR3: TGTACCAGCAGCCCCGGGATTTCCTACGAGCAGTACTTC.

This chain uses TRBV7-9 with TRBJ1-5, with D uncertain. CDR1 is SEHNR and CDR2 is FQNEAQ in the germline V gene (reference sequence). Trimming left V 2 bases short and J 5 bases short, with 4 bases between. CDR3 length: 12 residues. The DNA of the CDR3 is TGTGCCAGCAGCTTATACGATCAGCCCCAGCATTTT. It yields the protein CASSLYDQPQHF. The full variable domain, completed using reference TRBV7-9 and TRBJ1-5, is DTGVSQNPRHKITKRGQNVTFRCDPISEHNRLYWYRQTLGQGPEFLTYFQNEAQLEKSRLLSDRFSAERPKGSFSTLEIQRTEQGDSAMYLCASSLYDQPQHFGDGTRLSIL.

The CDR3 is CASSDGVGAAGGNTIYF. Written as DNA, the CDR3 is TGTGCCAGCAGTGATGGGGTCGGGGCAGCGGGTGGAAACACCATATATTTT. The V and J genes are TRBV2 and TRBJ1-3; weak D call: TRBD1 (5 bases). V lost 3 bases, J lost 3 bases, and 18 bases lay in between. Germline V gene data show CDR1 as SNHLY and CDR2 as FYNNEI. The length of the CDR3 is 17 residues.

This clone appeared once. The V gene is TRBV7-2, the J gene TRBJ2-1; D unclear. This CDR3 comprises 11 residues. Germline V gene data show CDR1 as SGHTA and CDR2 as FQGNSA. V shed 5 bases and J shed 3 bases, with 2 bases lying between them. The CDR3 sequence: CASSNYNEQFF. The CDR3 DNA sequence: TGTGCCAGCAGCAACTACAATGAGCAGTTCTTC.

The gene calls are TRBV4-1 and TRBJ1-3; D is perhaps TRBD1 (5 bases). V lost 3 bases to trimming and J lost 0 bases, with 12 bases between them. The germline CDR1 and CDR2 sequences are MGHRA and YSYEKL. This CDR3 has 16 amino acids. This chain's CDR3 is CASSHATGYSGNTIYF. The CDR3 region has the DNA TGCGCCAGCAGCCATGCCACAGGTTACTCTGGAAACACCATATATTTT.

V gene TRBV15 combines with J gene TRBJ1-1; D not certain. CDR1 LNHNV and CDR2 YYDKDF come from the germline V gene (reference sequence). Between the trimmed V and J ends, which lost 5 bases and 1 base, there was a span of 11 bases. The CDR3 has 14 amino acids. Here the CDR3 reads CATSDRLGNTEAFF. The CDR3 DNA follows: TGTGCCACCAGCGATAGGTTGGGGAACACTGAAGCTTTCTTT. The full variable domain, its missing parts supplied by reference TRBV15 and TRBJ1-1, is DAMVIQNPRYQVTQFGKPVTLSCSQTLNHNVMYWYQQKSSQAPKLLFHYYDKDFNNEADTPDNFQSRRPNTSFCFLDIRSPGLGDTAMYLCATSDRLGNTEAFFGQGTRLTVV.

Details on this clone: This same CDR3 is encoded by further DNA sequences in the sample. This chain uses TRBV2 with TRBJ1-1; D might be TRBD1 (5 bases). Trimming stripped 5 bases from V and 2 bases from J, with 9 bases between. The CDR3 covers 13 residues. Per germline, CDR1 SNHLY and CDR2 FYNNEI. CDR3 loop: CASSNRLNTEAFF. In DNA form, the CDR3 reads TGTGCCAGCAGTAACAGGCTAAACACTGAAGCTTTCTTT. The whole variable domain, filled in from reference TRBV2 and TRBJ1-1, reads EPEVTQTPSHQVTQMGQEVILRCVPISNHLYFYWYRQILGQKVEFLVSFYNNEISEKSEIFDDQFSVERPDGSNFTLKIRSTKLEDSAMYFCASSNRLNTEAFFGQGTRLTVV.

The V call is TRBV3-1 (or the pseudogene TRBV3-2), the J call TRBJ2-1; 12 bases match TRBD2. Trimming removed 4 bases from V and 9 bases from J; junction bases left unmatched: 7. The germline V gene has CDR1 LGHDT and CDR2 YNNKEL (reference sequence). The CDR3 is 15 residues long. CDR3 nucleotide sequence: TGTGCCAGCAGCCTTCCTAGCGGGGGGGACGGTGAGCAGTTCTTC. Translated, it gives CASSLPSGGDGEQFF.

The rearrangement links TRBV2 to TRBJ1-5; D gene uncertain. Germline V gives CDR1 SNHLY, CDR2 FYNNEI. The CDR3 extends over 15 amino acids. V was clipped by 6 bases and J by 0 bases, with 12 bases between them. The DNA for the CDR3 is TGTGCCAGCAGCAAAAGGGAGGGTAGCAATCAGCCCCAGCATTTT. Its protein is CASSKREGSNQPQHF.

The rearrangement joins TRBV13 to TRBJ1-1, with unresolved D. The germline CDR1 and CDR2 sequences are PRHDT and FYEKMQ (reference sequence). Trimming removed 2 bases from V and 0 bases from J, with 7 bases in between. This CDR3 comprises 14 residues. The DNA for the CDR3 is TGTGCCAGCAGCTTAAAGTTCGTGAACACTGAAGCTTTCTTT. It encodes CASSLKFVNTEAFF.

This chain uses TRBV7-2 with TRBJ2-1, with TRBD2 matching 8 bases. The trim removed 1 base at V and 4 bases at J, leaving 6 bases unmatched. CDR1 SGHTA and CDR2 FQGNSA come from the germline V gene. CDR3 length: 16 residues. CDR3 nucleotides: TGTGCCAGCAGCTTAGTTGTGACTAGCGCATACAATGAGCAGTTCTTC. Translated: CASSLVVTSAYNEQFF. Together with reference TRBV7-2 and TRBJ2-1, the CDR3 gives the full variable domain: GAGVSQSPSNKVTEKGKDVELRCDPISGHTALYWYRQSLGQGLEFLIYFQGNSAPDKSGLPSDRFSAERTGGSVSTLTIQRTQQEDSAVYLCASSLVVTSAYNEQFFGPGTRLTVL.

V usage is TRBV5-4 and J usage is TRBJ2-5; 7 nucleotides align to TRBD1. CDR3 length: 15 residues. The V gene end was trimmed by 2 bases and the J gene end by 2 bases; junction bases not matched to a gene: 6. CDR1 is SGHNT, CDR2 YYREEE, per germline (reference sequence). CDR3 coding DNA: TGTGCCAGCAGCTTTTCCCTGACAGGGCAAGAGACCCAGTACTTC. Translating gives CASSFSLTGQETQYF.

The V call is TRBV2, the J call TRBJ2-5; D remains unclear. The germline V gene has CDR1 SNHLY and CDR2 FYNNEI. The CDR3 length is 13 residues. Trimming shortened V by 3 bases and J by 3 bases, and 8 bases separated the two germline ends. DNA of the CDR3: TGTGCCAGCAGTGACGGGCTAGAAGAGACCCAGTACTTC. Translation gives CASSDGLEETQYF.

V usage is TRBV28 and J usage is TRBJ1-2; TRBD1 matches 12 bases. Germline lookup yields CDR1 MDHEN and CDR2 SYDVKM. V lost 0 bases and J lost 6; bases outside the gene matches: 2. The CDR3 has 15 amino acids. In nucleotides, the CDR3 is TGTGCCAGCAGTTTATGGGGACAGGGGGCTGATGGCTACACCTTC. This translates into CASSLWGQGADGYTF.

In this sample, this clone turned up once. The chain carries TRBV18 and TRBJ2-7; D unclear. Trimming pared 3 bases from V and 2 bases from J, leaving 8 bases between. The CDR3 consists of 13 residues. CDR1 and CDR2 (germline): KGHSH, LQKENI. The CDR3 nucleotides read TGTGCCAGCTCACCCAGGTTACCCTACGAGCAGTACTTC. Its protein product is CASSPRLPYEQYF.

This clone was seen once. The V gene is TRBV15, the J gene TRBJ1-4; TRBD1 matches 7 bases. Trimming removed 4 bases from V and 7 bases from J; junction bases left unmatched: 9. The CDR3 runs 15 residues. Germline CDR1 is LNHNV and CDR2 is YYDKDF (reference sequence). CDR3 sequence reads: CATSTSGGRFEKLFF. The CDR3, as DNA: TGTGCCACCAGCACATCAGGGGGAAGGTTTGAAAAACTGTTTTTT.